The 11 T cell receptor beta chains below all came from one sample that was sequenced in a study of T cell responses to AZD1222 COVID-19 vaccine. Sequencing was performed with immunoSEQ multiplex PCR; in TCRdb, only in-frame clones are kept and a portion is missing. The table has roughly 70,000 clones, roughly 80% seen once. Sequencing used peripheral blood, obtained on day 0 of AZD1222 vaccination. Receptor source: an adult in good health.

V gene TRBV13 combines with J gene TRBJ2-3, with D perhaps being TRBD1 or TRBD2 (6 bases each). Germline values: CDR1 PRHDT, CDR2 FYEKMQ (reference sequence). The length of the CDR3 is 14 residues. The V end was cut by 7 bases, the J end by 4 bases, with 15 bases between. Written as DNA, the CDR3 is TGTGCCAGCATGACGTGGGGGGCCCCAGATACGCAGTATTTT. Translating it yields CASMTWGAPDTQYF.

The chain combines TRBV6-2 or TRBV6-3 with TRBJ2-7; TRBD2 is a possible D gene (6 bases). The CDR3 loop spans 13 amino acids. V was shortened by 1 base and J by 7 bases, with 11 bases between the two germline ends. Per germline, CDR1 MNHEY and CDR2 SVGEGT. CDR3 region: CASSYWGGREQYF. CDR3 nucleotide sequence: TGTGCCAGCAGTTACTGGGGAGGTAGGGAGCAGTACTTC.

The rearrangement joins TRBV27 to TRBJ2-3, with D hard to call. This CDR3 comprises 13 residues. CDR1 and CDR2 from the germline V gene are MNHEY and SMNVEV (reference sequence). The V and J ends lost 6 bases and 5 bases respectively, with 12 bases between them. This chain's CDR3 is CASSHSLRDTQYF. CDR3 nucleotides: TGTGCCAGCAGCCATTCCCTAAGAGATACGCAGTATTTT.

This chain joins TRBV11-3 and TRBJ2-1; 10 positions agree with TRBD2. The trim removed 5 bases at V and 8 bases at J, leaving 6 bases unmatched. The CDR3 loop spans 14 amino acids. Germline CDR1 is SGHNT and CDR2 is YENEEA. In nucleotides, the CDR3 is TGTGCCAGCAGCCCGGGACTAGCGTCGGATGAGCAGTTCTTC. Translation gives CASSPGLASDEQFF.

The chain uses TRBV9 and TRBJ1-1; unclear D gene. Trimming cost V 5 bases and J 5 bases, with 16 bases left between them. Germline CDR1 and CDR2: SGDLS and YYNGEE. The CDR3 runs 14 residues. Written as DNA, the CDR3 is TGTGCCAGCAGTTTTGCCCGGGTGGGAACTGAAGCTTTCTTT. Amino acid sequence: CASSFARVGTEAFF.

V is TRBV19 and J is TRBJ1-1, with 8 bases fitting TRBD1. V dropped 6 bases and J dropped 3; count of bases not matched to a gene: 6. The CDR3 sequence is 14 residues long. Germline V lookup: CDR1 LNHDA, CDR2 SQIVND (reference sequence). CDR3 sequence reads: CASSPDREYTEAFF. DNA for the CDR3: TGTGCCAGTAGCCCGGACAGGGAGTACACTGAAGCTTTCTTT.

The chain couples TRBV15 to TRBJ1-2; D may be TRBD1 (5 bases). Germline V lookup: CDR1 LNHNV, CDR2 YYDKDF (reference sequence). V was clipped by 0 bases and J by 10 bases, with 15 bases between them. The CDR3 length is 14 residues. CDR3 bases: TGTGCCACCAGCAGAGATCGTACAGGAGGGGTCTACACCTTC. It yields the protein CATSRDRTGGVYTF.

This clone came up once. This chain connects TRBV4-1 to TRBJ2-1, with D perhaps TRBD1 (6 bases). This CDR3 is built from 17 residues. Per germline, CDR1 MGHRA and CDR2 YSYEKL. V was pared by 1 base and J by 2 bases, with 15 bases between. CDR3 in amino acids: CASSQAQGILAYNEQFF. In DNA form, the CDR3 reads TGCGCCAGCAGCCAAGCACAGGGAATCCTGGCCTACAATGAGCAGTTCTTC.

This rearrangement joins TRBV6-1 to TRBJ1-6; unclear D gene. The V and J ends lost 3 bases and 6 bases respectively, with 12 bases between them. Germline CDR1 reads MNHNS; CDR2 reads SASEGT. CDR3 length equals 15 residues. Here the CDR3 reads CASSDAGPSNSPLHF. Here the CDR3 DNA reads TGTGCCAGCAGTGACGCCGGGCCCTCTAATTCACCCCTCCACTTT.

The chain is built from TRBV19 and TRBJ2-1, with D perhaps TRBD1 or TRBD2 (5 bases each). The CDR3 has 13 amino acids. Germline values: CDR1 LNHDA, CDR2 SQIVND (reference sequence). V dropped 7 bases and J dropped 9 bases, with 16 bases sitting between them. DNA of the CDR3: TGTGCCAGTACCAGCGACGGGGCGATTGAGCAGTTCTTC. Residues: CASTSDGAIEQFF. Full variable domain (rest looked up from reference TRBV19 and TRBJ2-1): DGGITQSPKYLFRKEGQNVTLSCEQNLNHDAMYWYRQDPGQGLRLIYYSQIVNDFQKGDIAEGYSVSREKKESFPLTVTSAQKNPTAFYLCASTSDGAIEQFFGPGTRLTVL.

The genes are TRBV10-3 and TRBJ2-1; D tentatively fits TRBD1 or TRBD2 (5 bases each). CDR3 length: 16 residues. The V gene lost 0 bases and the J gene lost 4 bases, with 13 bases spanning the gap. The germline gives CDR1 ENHRY, CDR2 SYGVKD. The CDR3 here is CAISESQVGAYNEQFF. The CDR3 nucleotides are TGTGCCATCAGTGAGTCACAGGTCGGGGCTTACAATGAGCAGTTCTTC.